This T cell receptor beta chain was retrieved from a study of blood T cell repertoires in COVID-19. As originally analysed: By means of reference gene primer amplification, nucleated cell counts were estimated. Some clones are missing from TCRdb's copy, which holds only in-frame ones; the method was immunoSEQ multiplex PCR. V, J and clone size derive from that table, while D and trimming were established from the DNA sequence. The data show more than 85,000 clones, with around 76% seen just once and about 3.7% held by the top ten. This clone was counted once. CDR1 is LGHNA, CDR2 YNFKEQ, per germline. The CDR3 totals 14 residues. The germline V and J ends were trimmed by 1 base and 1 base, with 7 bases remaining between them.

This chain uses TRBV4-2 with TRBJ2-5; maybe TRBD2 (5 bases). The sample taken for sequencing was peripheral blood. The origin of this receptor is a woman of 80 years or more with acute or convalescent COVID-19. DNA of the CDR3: TGTGCCAGCAGCCAAGGAACTAGCCAAGAGACCCAGTACTTC. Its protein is CASSQGTSQETQYF.